The 16 T cell receptor beta chains below all came from one sample that was sequenced in a study of synovial regulatory T cells in juvenile arthritis. The method was immunoSEQ multiplex PCR; TCRdb's version includes in-frame clones alone and lacks a portion of them. The sample has just under 10,000 clones. Sequencing was done on a sample of Treg cells from blood. Subset given: remaining (HLA-DR-negative) circulating blood Treg cells. All receptors come from a donor aged 2-29 years with juvenile idiopathic arthritis.

The chain employs TRBV4-1 and TRBJ2-1; the TRBD2 assignment by TCRdb is unverifiable without DNA. This CDR3 is 17 amino acids long. There is no recorded DNA. Germline-derived CDR1 and CDR2 are MGHRA and YSYEKL. CDR3 protein: CASSQEFGGAYYNEQFF.

J is TRBJ1-2 and V is TRBV5-6. The CDR3 has 13 amino acids. No nucleotide data were recorded. Germline V CDR1 and CDR2: SGHDT, YYEEEE. The CDR3 sequence: CASRTGGTYGYTF.

The CDR3 spells CASSSISDRANEKLFF. This sequence joins TRBV7-9 and TRBJ1-4; TCRdb's D gene call, TRBD1, goes unchecked for lack of DNA. This CDR3 region has 16 residues. No nucleotide data were recorded. The V gene's germline CDR1 is SEHNR and CDR2 FQNEAQ (reference sequence).

The V and J genes are TRBV10-3 and TRBJ1-2; the D call from TCRdb, TRBD1, cannot be confirmed without DNA. The germline gives CDR1 ENHRY, CDR2 SYGVKD. This CDR3 is built from 16 residues. No DNA appears here. CDR3 sequence: CAIRTAGQGTNYGYTF.

J is TRBJ1-1 and V is TRBV4-1; TCRdb's D call, TRBD1, is unchecked because there is no DNA. This CDR3 is built from 15 residues. The protein alone is recorded here. CDR1 and CDR2 (germline): MGHRA, YSYEKL. The CDR3 reads CASSPGTVMNTEAFF.

The chain recombines TRBV19 with TRBJ2-2; the TCRdb call, TRBD2, lacks DNA for checking. Germline V gene data show CDR1 as LNHDA and CDR2 as SQIVND (reference sequence). The CDR3 is made up of 14 amino acids. The protein alone is recorded here. The CDR3 is CASSVGVNTGELFF.

This chain joins TRBV6-5 and TRBJ1-4; absent DNA, TCRdb's TRBD1 call cannot be checked. Germline values: CDR1 MNHEY, CDR2 SVGAGI. CDR3 size: 16 residues. No DNA has been recorded. CDR3: CASSYGTHLSSEKLFF.

The chain combines TRBV2 with TRBJ2-7; the D call from TCRdb, TRBD1, cannot be confirmed without DNA. Germline V lookup: CDR1 SNHLY, CDR2 FYNNEI. The CDR3 is 11 amino acids. The entry carries no DNA sequence. The CDR3 loop reads CASTRGGTGGF.

The CDR3 sequence: CASSRESGSRYF. The chain couples TRBV19 to TRBJ2-4; the TCRdb call, TRBD2, lacks DNA for checking. Germline loops: CDR1 LNHDA, CDR2 SQIVND (reference sequence). CDR3 length equals 12 residues. No DNA is recorded.

The chain couples TRBV10-3 to TRBJ1-5. CDR3 length: 14 residues. There is no recorded DNA. The germline V gene encodes CDR1 ENHRY and CDR2 SYGVKD. The CDR3 sequence: CAISGMGVDQPQHF.

The rearrangement links TRBV4-1 to TRBJ1-1; as DNA is missing, the TRBD1 call by TCRdb cannot be tested. This CDR3 spans 15 amino acids. DNA for this receptor is not on file. CDR1 MGHRA and CDR2 YSYEKL come from the germline V gene. Here the CDR3 reads CASSPPLAGETEAFF.

The chain is built from TRBV6-4 and TRBJ1-3. CDR3 length: 15 amino acids. No DNA accompanies this entry. Germline-derived CDR1 and CDR2 are MRHNA and SNTAGT. The CDR3 spells CASTPQGGSGNTIYF.

Here the CDR3 reads CASSPLSSRPQHF. The chain joins TRBV19 to TRBJ1-5. Looked up from germline, CDR1 is LNHDA and CDR2 is SQIVND (reference sequence). CDR3 length: 13 residues. DNA is not recorded here.

The J gene is TRBJ2-7, the V gene TRBV10-3; the D call from TCRdb, TRBD1, cannot be confirmed without DNA. Germline V gives CDR1 ENHRY, CDR2 SYGVKD. The CDR3 extends over 15 amino acids. No DNA is recorded. This chain's CDR3 is CAISEPGGPNYEQYF.

V gene TRBV4-3 combines with J gene TRBJ2-1; TCRdb returns TRBD1, unconfirmable since there is no DNA. Germline CDR1 and CDR2: LGHNA and YSLEER. The CDR3 totals 15 residues. DNA was not recorded. CDR3 residues: CASSQRPGRINEQFF.

The V and J genes are TRBV10-3 and TRBJ2-7; TCRdb's D call, TRBD1, is unchecked because there is no DNA. CDR1 and CDR2 from the germline V gene are ENHRY and SYGVKD. There are 14 residues in the CDR3. DNA is not recorded here. CDR3 sequence reads: CAIREGQGVYEQYF.